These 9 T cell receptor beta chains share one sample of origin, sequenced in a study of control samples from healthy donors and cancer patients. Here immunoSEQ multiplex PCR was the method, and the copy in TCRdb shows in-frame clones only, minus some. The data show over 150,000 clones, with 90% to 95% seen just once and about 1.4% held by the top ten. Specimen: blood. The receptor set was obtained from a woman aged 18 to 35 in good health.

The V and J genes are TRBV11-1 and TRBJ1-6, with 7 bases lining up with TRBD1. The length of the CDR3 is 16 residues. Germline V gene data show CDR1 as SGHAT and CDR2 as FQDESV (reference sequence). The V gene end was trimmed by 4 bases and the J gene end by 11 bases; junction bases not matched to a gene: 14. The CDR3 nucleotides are TGTGCCAGCAGCTACCCCCGACAGGGAGGGGAAACACCCCTCCACTTT. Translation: CASSYPRQGGETPLHF. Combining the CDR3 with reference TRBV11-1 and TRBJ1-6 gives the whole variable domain EAEVAQSPRYKITEKSQAVAFWCDPISGHATLYWYRQILGQGPELLVQFQDESVVDDSQLPKDRFSAERLKGVDSTLKIQPAELGDSAMYLCASSYPRQGGETPLHFGNGTRLTVT.

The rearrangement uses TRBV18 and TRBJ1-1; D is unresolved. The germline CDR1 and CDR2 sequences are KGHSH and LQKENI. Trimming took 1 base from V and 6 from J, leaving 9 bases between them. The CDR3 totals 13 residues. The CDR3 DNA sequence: TGTGCCAGCTCACCACAGGCTGGGGCTGAAGCTTTCTTT. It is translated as CASSPQAGAEAFF.

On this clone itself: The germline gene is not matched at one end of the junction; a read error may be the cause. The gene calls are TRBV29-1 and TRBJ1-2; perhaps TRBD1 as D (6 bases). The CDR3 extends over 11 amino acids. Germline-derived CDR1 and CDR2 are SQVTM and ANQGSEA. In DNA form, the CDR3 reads TGCAGCGTTGAAGATTGGGCAGGGGTTTCCTTC. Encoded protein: CSVEDWAGVSF.

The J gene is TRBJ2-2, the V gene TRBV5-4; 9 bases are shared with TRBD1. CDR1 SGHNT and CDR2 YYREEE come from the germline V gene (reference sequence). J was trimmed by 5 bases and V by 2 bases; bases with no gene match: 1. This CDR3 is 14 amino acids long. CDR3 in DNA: TGTGCCAGCAGCTTTGGACAGGGGACCGGGGAGCTGTTTTTT. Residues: CASSFGQGTGELFF.

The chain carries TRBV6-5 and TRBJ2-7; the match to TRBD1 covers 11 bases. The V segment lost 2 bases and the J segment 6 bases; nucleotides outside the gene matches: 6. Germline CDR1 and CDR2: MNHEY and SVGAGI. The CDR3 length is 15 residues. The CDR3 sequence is CASSYPIGTGGEQYF. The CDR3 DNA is TGTGCCAGCAGTTACCCAATTGGGACAGGGGGCGAGCAGTACTTC.

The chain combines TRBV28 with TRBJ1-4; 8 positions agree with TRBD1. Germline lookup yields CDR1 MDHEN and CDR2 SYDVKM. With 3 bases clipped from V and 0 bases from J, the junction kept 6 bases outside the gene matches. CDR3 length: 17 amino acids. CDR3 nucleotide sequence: TGTGCCAGCAGTTTTCTAGGACAGGGACCAACTAATGAAAAACTGTTTTTT. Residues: CASSFLGQGPTNEKLFF.

The CDR3 loop reads CASSLAGRRSTYEQYF. The DNA for the CDR3 is TGCGCCAGCAGCTTGGCCGGGAGGAGGAGCACCTACGAGCAGTACTTC. The J gene is TRBJ2-7, the V gene TRBV5-1; 7 bases line up with TRBD2. V was pared by 0 bases and J by 2 bases, with 8 bases of the junction left unmatched. Germline V gene sequence: CDR1 SGHRS, CDR2 YFSETQ. This CDR3 has 16 residues.

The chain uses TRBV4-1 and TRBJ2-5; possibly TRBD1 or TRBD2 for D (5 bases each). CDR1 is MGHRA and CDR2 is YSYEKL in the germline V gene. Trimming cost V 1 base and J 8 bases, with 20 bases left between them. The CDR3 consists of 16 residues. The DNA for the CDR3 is TGCGCCAGCAGCCAAGCGGGGCGAGGGTATGGAGACACCCAGTACTTC. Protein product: CASSQAGRGYGDTQYF.

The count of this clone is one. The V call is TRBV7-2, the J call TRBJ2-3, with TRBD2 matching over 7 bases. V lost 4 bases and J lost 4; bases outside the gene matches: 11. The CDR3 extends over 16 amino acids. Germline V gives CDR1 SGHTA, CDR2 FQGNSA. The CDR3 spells CASSYNGGRSADTQYF. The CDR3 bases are TGTGCCAGCAGCTATAACGGGGGGAGGTCCGCAGATACGCAGTATTTT.